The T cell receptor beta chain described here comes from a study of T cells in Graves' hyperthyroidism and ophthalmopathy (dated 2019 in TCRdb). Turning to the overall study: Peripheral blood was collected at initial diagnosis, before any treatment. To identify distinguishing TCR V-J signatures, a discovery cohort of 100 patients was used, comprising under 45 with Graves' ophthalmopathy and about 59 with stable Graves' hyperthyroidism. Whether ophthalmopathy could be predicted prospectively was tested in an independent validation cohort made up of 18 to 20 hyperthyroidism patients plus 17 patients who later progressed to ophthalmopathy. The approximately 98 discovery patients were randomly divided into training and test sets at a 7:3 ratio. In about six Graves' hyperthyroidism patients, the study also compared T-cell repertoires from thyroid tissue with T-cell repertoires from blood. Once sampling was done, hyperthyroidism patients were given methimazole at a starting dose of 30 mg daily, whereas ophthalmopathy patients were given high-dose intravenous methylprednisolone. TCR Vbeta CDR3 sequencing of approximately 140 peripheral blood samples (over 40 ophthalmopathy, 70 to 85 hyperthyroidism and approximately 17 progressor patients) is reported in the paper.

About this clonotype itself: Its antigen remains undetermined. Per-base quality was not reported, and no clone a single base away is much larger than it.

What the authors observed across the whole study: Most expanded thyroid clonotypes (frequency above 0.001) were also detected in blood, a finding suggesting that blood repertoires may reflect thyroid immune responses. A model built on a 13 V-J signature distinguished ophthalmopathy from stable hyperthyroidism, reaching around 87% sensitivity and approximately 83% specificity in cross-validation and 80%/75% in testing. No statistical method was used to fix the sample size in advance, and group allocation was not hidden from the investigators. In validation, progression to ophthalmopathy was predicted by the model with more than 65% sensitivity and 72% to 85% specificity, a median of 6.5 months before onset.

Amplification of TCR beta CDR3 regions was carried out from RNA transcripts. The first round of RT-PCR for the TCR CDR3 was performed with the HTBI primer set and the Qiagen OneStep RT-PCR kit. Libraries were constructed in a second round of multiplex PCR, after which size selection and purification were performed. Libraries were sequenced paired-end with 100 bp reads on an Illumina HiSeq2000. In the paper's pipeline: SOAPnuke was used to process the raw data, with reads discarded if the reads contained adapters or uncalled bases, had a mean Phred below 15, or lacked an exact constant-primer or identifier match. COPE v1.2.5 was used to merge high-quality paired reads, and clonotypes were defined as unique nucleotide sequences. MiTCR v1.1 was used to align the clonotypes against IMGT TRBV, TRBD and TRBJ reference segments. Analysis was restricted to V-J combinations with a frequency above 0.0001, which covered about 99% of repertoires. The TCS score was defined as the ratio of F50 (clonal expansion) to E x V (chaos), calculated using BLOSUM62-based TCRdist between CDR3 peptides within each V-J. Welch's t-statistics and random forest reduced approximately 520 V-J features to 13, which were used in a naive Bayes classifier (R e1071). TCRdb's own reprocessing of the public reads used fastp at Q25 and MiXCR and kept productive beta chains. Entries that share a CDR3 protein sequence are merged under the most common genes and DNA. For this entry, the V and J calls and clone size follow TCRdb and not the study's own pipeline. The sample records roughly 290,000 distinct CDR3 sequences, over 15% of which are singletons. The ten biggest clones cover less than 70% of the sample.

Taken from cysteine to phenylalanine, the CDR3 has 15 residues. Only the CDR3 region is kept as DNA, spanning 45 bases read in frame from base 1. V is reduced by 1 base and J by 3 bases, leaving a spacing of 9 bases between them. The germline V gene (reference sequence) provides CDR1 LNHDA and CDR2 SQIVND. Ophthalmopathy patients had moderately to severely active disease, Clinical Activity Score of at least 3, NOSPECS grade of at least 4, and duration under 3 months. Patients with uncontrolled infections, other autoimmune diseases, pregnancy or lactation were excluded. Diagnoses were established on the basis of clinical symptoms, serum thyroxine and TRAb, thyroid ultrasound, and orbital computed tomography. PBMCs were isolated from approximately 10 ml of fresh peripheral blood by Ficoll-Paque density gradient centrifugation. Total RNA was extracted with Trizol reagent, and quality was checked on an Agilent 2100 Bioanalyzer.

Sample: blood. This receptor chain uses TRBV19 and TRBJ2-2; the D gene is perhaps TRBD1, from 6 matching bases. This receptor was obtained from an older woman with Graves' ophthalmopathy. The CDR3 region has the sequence CASSIARGYTGELFF. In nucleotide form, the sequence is TGTGCCAGTAGTATAGCCAGGGGATACACCGGGGAGCTGTTTTTT.